Shown below are 7 T cell receptor beta chains from a single sample sequenced in a study of T cell responses to AZD1222 COVID-19 vaccine. Some clones are missing from TCRdb's copy, which holds only in-frame ones; the method was immunoSEQ multiplex PCR. The sample holds roughly 55,000 clones, about 85% seen once. This material consisted of peripheral blood, taken on day 0 of AZD1222 vaccination. Receptors originate from an adult in good health.

The rearrangement links TRBV10-3 to TRBJ2-3; possible D gene TRBD1, 6 bases. Trimming cost V 0 bases and J 2 bases, with 9 bases left between them. The CDR3 consists of 15 residues. Germline CDR1 and CDR2: ENHRY and SYGVKD. The CDR3 loop is CAISESDSYTDTQYF. CDR3 DNA sequence: TGTGCCATCAGTGAGTCGGACAGCTACACAGATACGCAGTATTTT.

This clone was seen a few times. The rearrangement links TRBV24-1 to TRBJ2-1; the match to TRBD1 covers 12 bases. From germline, CDR1 is KGHDR and CDR2 SFDVKD. V lost 3 bases, J lost 7 bases, and 9 bases stayed unmatched. The CDR3 totals 17 residues. CDR3 sequence reads: CATSDQPGQGAWNEQFF. The CDR3 DNA reads as TGTGCCACCAGTGATCAACCGGGACAGGGGGCTTGGAATGAGCAGTTCTTC.

The CDR3 reads CASSEGGEAFF. CDR3 coding DNA: TGTGCCAGCAGTGAAGGGGGTGAAGCTTTCTTT. The rearrangement uses TRBV25-1 and TRBJ1-1, with a tentative D call TRBD1 (5 bases). Between the trimmed V and J ends, which lost 2 bases and 7 bases, there was a span of 5 bases. Germline V gene data show CDR1 as MGHDK and CDR2 as SYGVNS. The CDR3 runs 11 residues.

In this sample, this clone turned up once. The V call is TRBV12-3 or TRBV12-4, the J call TRBJ1-2; no clear D. This CDR3 is built from 13 residues. Trimming removed 1 base at V and 8 bases at J, with 11 bases between. The CDR3 coding sequence is TGTGCCAGCAGTTTAGGCGGAGGTAACGGCTACACCTTC. Translation gives CASSLGGGNGYTF.

This chain connects TRBV7-9 to TRBJ1-6; possibly TRBD1 for D (6 bases). Germline loops: CDR1 SEHNR, CDR2 FQNEAQ (reference sequence). The CDR3 has 13 residues. The V end lost 1 base, the J end lost 10 bases, and 8 bases lay between the germline ends. The CDR3 nucleotides are TGTGCCAGCAGCTTAGAGGGGGACTCACCCCTCCACTTT. Translated, it gives CASSLEGDSPLHF.

The V call is TRBV29-1, the J call TRBJ2-1; D may match TRBD1 or TRBD2 (6 bases each). In germline, CDR1 is SQVTM, CDR2 ANQGSEA. The V end lost 3 bases, the J end lost 6 bases, and 18 bases lay between the germline ends. This CDR3 region has 15 residues. The chain's CDR3 is CSVDGAGRGRNEQFF. CDR3 bases: TGCAGCGTTGATGGGGCAGGCCGGGGGCGCAATGAGCAGTTCTTC.

This chain uses TRBV10-3 with TRBJ2-3; D uncertain. Germline V CDR1 and CDR2: ENHRY, SYGVKD. With 6 bases removed from V and 0 bases from J, the gap between germline ends came to 7 bases. The CDR3 runs 13 residues. This CDR3 is CAIRDGSTDTQYF. The CDR3 DNA sequence: TGTGCCATCAGGGACGGTAGCACAGATACGCAGTATTTT.